Listed here are 13 T cell receptor beta chains from one sample, sequenced in a study of blood T cell repertoires in COVID-19. Here immunoSEQ multiplex PCR was the method, and the copy in TCRdb shows in-frame clones only, minus some. Seen here are around 260,000 clones, approximately 90% observed once, and the top ten hold approximately 0.84%. Sequences were obtained from peripheral blood. These receptors were taken from a man aged 25-40 years with acute or convalescent COVID-19.

This clone was counted once. The chain carries TRBV19 and TRBJ2-7, with a tentative D call TRBD2 (5 bases). CDR3 size: 12 residues. V lost 3 bases, J lost 3 bases, and 6 bases lay in between. The germline gives CDR1 LNHDA, CDR2 SQIVND (reference sequence). DNA for the CDR3: TGTGCCAGTAGTATGGGAGACTACGAGCAGTACTTC. It is translated as CASSMGDYEQYF. The variable domain in full, completed from reference TRBV19 and TRBJ2-7, reads DGGITQSPKYLFRKEGQNVTLSCEQNLNHDAMYWYRQDPGQGLRLIYYSQIVNDFQKGDIAEGYSVSREKKESFPLTVTSAQKNPTAFYLCASSMGDYEQYFGPGTRLTVT.

This rearrangement joins TRBV6-5 to TRBJ2-2; TRBD1 agrees at 7 bases. Unmatched junction bases numbered 8, after V lost 9 bases and J lost 7 bases. Germline CDR1 reads MNHEY; CDR2 reads SVGAGI. CDR3 length: 13 amino acids. CDR3: CASHIQGDGELFF. The CDR3 bases are TGTGCCAGTCATATTCAGGGGGACGGGGAGCTGTTTTTT.

The CDR3 bases are TGTGCCAGCAGCATTACAGGGGACTCAAAACTGTTTTTT. Its translation: CASSITGDSKLFF. This sequence joins TRBV5-5 and TRBJ1-4; 7 bases align to TRBD1. The junction had 7 bases not matched to a gene; V was cut back by 4 bases and J by 10 bases. CDR1 is SGHKS and CDR2 is YYEKEE in the germline V gene (reference sequence). The CDR3 length is 13 residues.

V gene TRBV6-5 combines with J gene TRBJ2-3, with 9 bases lining up with TRBD2. V gave up 9 bases and J gave up 3 bases; unmatched junction bases: 10. Germline V lookup: CDR1 MNHEY, CDR2 SVGAGI. The CDR3 totals 15 residues. The chain's CDR3 is CASPLSGSWTDTQYF. Here the CDR3 DNA reads TGTGCCAGTCCCCTTAGCGGGAGCTGGACAGATACGCAGTATTTT.

This clone appeared once. The J gene is TRBJ1-1, the V gene TRBV6-5; D is undetermined. The CDR3 covers 12 residues. The V end was cut by 8 bases, the J end by 5 bases, with 12 bases between. Germline V gives CDR1 MNHEY, CDR2 SVGAGI. DNA for the CDR3: TGTGCCAGCCTTCTTATTCGGACTGAAGCTTTCTTT. Its translation is CASLLIRTEAFF.

This chain links TRBV4-2 with TRBJ2-1; TRBD2 agrees at 9 bases. V was clipped by 0 bases and J by 4 bases; unmatched bases: 7. Per germline, CDR1 LGHNA and CDR2 YNFKEQ. This CDR3 is 17 amino acids long. CDR3 sequence: CASSQEARGGPYNEQFF. DNA of the CDR3: TGTGCCAGCAGCCAAGAAGCGCGGGGGGGCCCATACAATGAGCAGTTCTTC.

The genes are TRBV4-2 and TRBJ2-3, with 15 nucleotides matching TRBD2. CDR3 length: 17 amino acids. J lost 2 bases, V lost 4 bases, and 4 bases had no gene match. In germline, CDR1 is LGHNA, CDR2 YNFKEQ. DNA of the CDR3: TGTGCCAGCAGCCGCGGACTAGCGGGGGGGAACACAGATACGCAGTATTTT. Amino acid sequence: CASSRGLAGGNTDTQYF.

The chain has TRBV9 and TRBJ2-2; tentative D call: TRBD2 (6 bases). Trimming removed 2 bases at V and 8 bases at J, with 19 bases between. This CDR3 comprises 16 residues. The V gene's germline CDR1 is SGDLS and CDR2 YYNGEE. The DNA for the CDR3 is TGTGCCAGCAGCGTGGAGACCGGGAGCCCGTTTGGGGAGCTGTTTTTT. The encoded protein is CASSVETGSPFGELFF.

The chain has TRBV28 and TRBJ2-1; 7 bases fit TRBD1. This CDR3 has 13 residues. Germline CDR1 is MDHEN and CDR2 is SYDVKM. With V trimmed by 8 bases and J by 6 bases, 7 bases remained unmatched. As DNA, the CDR3 is TGTGCCAGCGGGACAGCTTCCGGCAATGAGCAGTTCTTC. Protein product: CASGTASGNEQFF.

In DNA, the CDR3 is TGTGCCAGCAGTTACTCGAACGCGGTCCAAGAGACCCAGTACTTC. Translation gives CASSYSNAVQETQYF. The chain joins TRBV6-5 to TRBJ2-5; D is ambiguous. Trimming took off 0 bases at V and 1 base at J, with 9 bases between the two ends. CDR1 is MNHEY, CDR2 SVGAGI, per germline. The CDR3 contains 15 residues.

J is TRBJ2-1 and V is TRBV3-1 (or the pseudogene TRBV3-2); 9 nucleotides line up with TRBD2. J was trimmed by 9 bases and V by 3 bases; bases with no gene match: 9. The CDR3 has 15 amino acids. Germline lookup yields CDR1 LGHDT and CDR2 YNNKEL (reference sequence). In DNA, the CDR3 is TGTGCCAGCAGCCATACTTGGGCGGGGGGGCTTGAGCAGTTCTTC. This gives the protein CASSHTWAGGLEQFF.

The chain has TRBV30 and TRBJ2-1, with D possibly TRBD2 on 5 matching bases. V was cut by 4 bases and J by 3 bases, with 10 bases left in between. The CDR3 has 13 amino acids. CDR1 is GTSNPN and CDR2 is SVGIG in the germline V gene (reference sequence). The DNA for the CDR3 is TGTGCCTGGAATCTAGGACTCTACAATGAGCAGTTCTTC. Translated: CAWNLGLYNEQFF.

This clone was observed a single time. The rearrangement links TRBV5-5 to TRBJ1-5, with D perhaps TRBD1 (5 bases). The germline V gene has CDR1 SGHKS and CDR2 YYEKEE (reference sequence). The CDR3 spans 13 residues. V was cut by 2 bases and J by 5 bases, with 8 bases left in between. CDR3 loop: CASSLGAYQPQHF. The CDR3 DNA reads TGTGCCAGCAGCTTAGGGGCCTATCAGCCCCAGCATTTT.